The 5 T cell receptor beta chains in this list originate from one sample, sequenced in a study of blood T cell repertoires in COVID-19. Measured with immunoSEQ multiplex PCR; TCRdb has only the in-frame clones, and not every one. In the table there are 200,000 or so clones, under 85% of which are singletons. The sequenced sample consisted of peripheral blood. The receptors shown here come from a man in his sixties with active or convalescent COVID-19.

The rearrangement links TRBV5-5 to TRBJ2-2; 9 positions agree with TRBD2. The CDR3 contains 16 residues. The germline V gene has CDR1 SGHKS and CDR2 YYEKEE (reference sequence). V lost 9 bases and J lost 6; bases outside the gene matches: 15. In nucleotides, the CDR3 is TGTGCCACCTCGATTCTAGGCGGGAGGGCTTCCGGGGAGCTGTTTTTT. This codes for CATSILGGRASGELFF.

The chain uses TRBV6-4 and TRBJ1-1, with TRBD1 matching over 7 bases. Germline CDR1 is MRHNA and CDR2 is SNTAGT. V shed 6 bases, J shed 4 bases, and the junction held 5 bases outside the gene matches. This CDR3 contains 13 residues. The CDR3 sequence: CASRVSGGTEAFF. The CDR3 DNA follows: TGTGCCAGCAGGGTTTCAGGGGGCACTGAAGCTTTCTTT.

This clone was seen a handful of times. This chain joins TRBV21-1 and TRBJ1-5; TRBD1, the D gene given by the table, was not confirmed from the DNA. TRBV21-1 corresponds to a pseudogene. This CDR3 region has 20 residues. The CDR3 region has the DNA TGTGCCAGCCAACTAGCTTGGGGGACTGAAGACAGGGGGCTCGGACAGCCCCAGCATTTT. Its protein product is CASQLAWGTEDRGLGQPQHF.

This clone has only a few counts. The rearrangement joins TRBV6-1 to TRBJ1-2; D not resolved. Germline CDR1 reads MNHNS; CDR2 reads SASEGT. V shed 3 bases and J shed 8 bases, with 7 bases lying between them. There are 11 residues in the CDR3. DNA for the CDR3: TGTGCCAGCAGTGACCGGCGGGGCTACACCTTC. It encodes CASSDRRGYTF.

The rearrangement links TRBV19 to TRBJ2-5, with TRBD1 as a possible D gene (6 bases). CDR1 LNHDA and CDR2 SQIVND come from the germline V gene (reference sequence). V was shortened by 10 bases and J by 5 bases, with 17 bases between the two germline ends. The CDR3 has 13 amino acids. The CDR3 is CATSGTRWETQYF. The CDR3, as DNA: TGTGCCACTTCTGGGACAAGGTGGGAGACCCAGTACTTC.